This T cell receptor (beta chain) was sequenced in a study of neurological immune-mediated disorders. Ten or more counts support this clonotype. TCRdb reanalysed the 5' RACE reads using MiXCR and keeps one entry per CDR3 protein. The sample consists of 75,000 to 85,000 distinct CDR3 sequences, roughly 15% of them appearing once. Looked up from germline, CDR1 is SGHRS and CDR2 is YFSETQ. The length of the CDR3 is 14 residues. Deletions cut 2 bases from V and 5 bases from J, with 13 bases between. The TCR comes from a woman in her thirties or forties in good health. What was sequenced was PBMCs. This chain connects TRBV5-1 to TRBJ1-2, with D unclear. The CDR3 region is CASSFNQRGYGYTF. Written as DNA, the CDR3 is TGCGCCAGCAGCTTCAACCAACGGGGATATGGCTACACCTTC.